Listed below are T cell receptor beta chains from one sample, sequenced in a study of blood T cells in healthy people across ages. TCRdb ran MiXCR on the 5' RACE reads and lists one entry per CDR3 protein. There are around 1.5 million distinct CDR3 sequences in the sample; approximately 32% occur only once, and 11% lies in the top ten. Sequencing was carried out using blood. The receptors derive from a woman younger than 45 in good health. The CDR3 runs from the conserved cysteine through the conserved F or W. Clone sizes are given selectively: once, few, many, or a class where the clone is expanded.

abundance	v_gene	j_gene	CDR3aa
few	TRBV5-6	TRBJ1-1	CASSLTTGRRRNTEAFF
-	TRBV2	TRBJ2-5	CASSEGIGTGYQETQYF
-	TRBV9	TRBJ2-2	CASSDPSGTGELFF
few	TRBV20-1	TRBJ2-7	CSAPAPLGDNYEQYF
few	TRBV3-1	TRBJ1-1	CASSPSREGNTEAFF
few	TRBV20-1	TRBJ2-1	CSARNVAAGEYREQFF
-	TRBV18	TRBJ2-3	CASSDDYGTGNTDTQYF
few	TRBV2	TRBJ2-5	CASSESEAGDGETQYF
few	TRBV9	TRBJ2-7	CASSAGTQIYEQYF
-	TRBV2	TRBJ2-1	CASAVEGLNEQFF
many	TRBV5-1	TRBJ2-5	CASSLAGTVQETQYF
-	TRBV7-9	TRBJ1-4	CASSPDRADEKLFF
many	TRBV20-1	TRBJ2-1	CSASGQGIGNEQFF
-	TRBV7-8	TRBJ2-6	CASSLARDSPLGSGANVLTF
-	TRBV29-1	TRBJ2-7	CSVVVAGPYEQYF
many	TRBV28	TRBJ2-7	CASSLPGRGYEQYF
few	TRBV27	TRBJ2-7	CASGPTGALYEQYF
many	TRBV29-1	TRBJ2-7	CSVPNLAGASYEQYF
once	TRBV24-1	TRBJ2-7	CATSDFPRDYEQYF
-	TRBV12-3/TRBV12-4	TRBJ1-2	CASSSRESSGYGYTF
-	TRBV5-1	TRBJ2-5	CASSLTGPEETQYF
few	TRBV3-1	TRBJ2-1	CASSQIVEQFF
many	TRBV29-1	TRBJ2-3	CSVVAGSVDTQYF
-	TRBV5-1	TRBJ2-5	CASSSGRAKKGETQYF
few	TRBV21-1	TRBJ2-4	CASIAGQPLAKNIQYF
-	TRBV5-1	TRBJ2-2	CASSLGGPPGELFF
few	TRBV9	TRBJ2-1	CASSVDGATYNEQFF
many	TRBV5-1	TRBJ2-1	CASTLAGGSYNEQFF
many	TRBV20-1	TRBJ2-7	CSARSTSGSYEQYF
-	TRBV7-9	TRBJ2-1	CASEYVEQFF
few	TRBV2	TRBJ2-7	CASRDTSYEQYF
few	TRBV10-3	TRBJ2-6	CAISPGANVLTF